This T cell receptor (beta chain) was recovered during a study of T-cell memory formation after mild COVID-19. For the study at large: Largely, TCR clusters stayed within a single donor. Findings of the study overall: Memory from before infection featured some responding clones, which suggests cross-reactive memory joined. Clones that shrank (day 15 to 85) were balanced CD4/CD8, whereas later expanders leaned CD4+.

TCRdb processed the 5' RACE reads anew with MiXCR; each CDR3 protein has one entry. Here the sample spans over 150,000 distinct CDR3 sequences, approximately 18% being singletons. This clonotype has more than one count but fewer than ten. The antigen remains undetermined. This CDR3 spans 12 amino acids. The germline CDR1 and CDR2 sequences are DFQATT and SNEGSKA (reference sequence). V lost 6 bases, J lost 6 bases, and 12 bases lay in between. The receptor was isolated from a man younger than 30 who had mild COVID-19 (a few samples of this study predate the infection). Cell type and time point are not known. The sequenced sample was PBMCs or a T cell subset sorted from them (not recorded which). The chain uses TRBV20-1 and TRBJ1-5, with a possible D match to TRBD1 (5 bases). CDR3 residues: CSAPGQGQPQHF. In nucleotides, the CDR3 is TGCAGTGCCCCCGGGCAGGGTCAGCCCCAGCATTTT.